This T cell receptor (beta chain) is drawn from a study of early T cells in non-severe SARS-CoV-2 infection. Turning to the study itself: Sequencing input comprised bulk RNA from unsorted whole blood; chain pairing was not available.

The CDR3 contains 14 residues. CDR1 and CDR2 from the germline V gene are SGHTA and FQGNSA. The V and J ends lost 5 bases and 5 bases respectively, with 13 bases between them. From the 5' RACE reads, TCRdb called clonotypes with MiXCR, one entry per CDR3 protein. The sample shows 60,000 to 75,000 distinct CDR3 sequences, roughly 4.8% of them seen only once. The table lists this clonotype with a few counts. The chain joins TRBV7-2 to TRBJ2-1; D tentatively fits TRBD1 or TRBD2 (5 bases each). The input for sequencing was whole blood, taken at baseline. This receptor was identified in an adult who was a healthcare worker with PCR-confirmed SARS-CoV-2 infection or an uninfected control (not recorded which). The donor label of this sample is uncertain. The CDR3 nucleotides read TGTGCCAGCAGCCCAAGAGGGGTCCACAATGAGCAGTTCTTC. Amino acid sequence: CASSPRGVHNEQFF.